This T cell receptor (beta chain) is drawn from a study of CXCR3-negative and CXCR3-positive naive CD8 T cells (dated 2019 in TCRdb). Notes on the research overall: In total, 130 million to 150 million TRB reads were obtained, which works out to roughly 1.5 +/- 0.3 million reads per library. Diversity and physicochemical repertoire analyses were performed on about a dozen donors pooled from two independent experiments. For the TRBV-TRBJ cluster analysis, the naive subsets came from 5 donors, while the memory cells came from 3 donors.

Broader findings and caveats from the paper: Naive CXCR3-negative and CXCR3-positive cells from the same donor showed similar TRBV-TRBJ usage, whereas memory cells showed distinct patterns. Compared with CXCR3-negative naive cells, CXCR3-positive naive cells had TRB CDR3s with higher hydrophobicity (lower Kidera factor 4), lower energy, and higher strength and volume indices. Freshly isolated PBMCs were used for most assays because CXCR3 expression partially decreased after cryopreservation. Because surface CD5, which is linked to self-reactivity in mice, was comparable between the naive subsets, TCR interaction strength was also inferred from the physicochemical properties of TRB CDR3s. Repertoire diversity was comparably high in both naive subsets but much lower in memory CD8+ T cells.

The germline V gene supplies CDR1 WSHSY and CDR2 SAAADI. The cysteine opens and the phenylalanine closes a CDR3 of 14 amino acids. The entry carries no DNA sequence. Remarks on this clonotype: The antigen this receptor binds is unknown.

Each CD8+ T cell subset was flow-sorted in triplicate, and around 300,000 cells per subset were placed directly into RLT lysis buffer. Naive CD8+ T cells were defined stringently as CD45RO-CCR7+CD27+CD95- to exclude memory contaminants. Peripheral blood mononuclear cells were isolated from buffy coats by standard density gradient centrifugation. A FACSAria III was used to flow-sort naive CXCR3-negative and CXCR3-positive CD8+ T cells. Total RNA was extracted from sorted cells using an RNeasy Mini Kit. This sample was sequenced with a NextSeq 550. The Human TCR Profiling Kit (MiLaboratory) was used to prepare UMI-labeled 5' RACE TRB cDNA libraries. cDNA synthesis used the entire amount of extracted RNA, and PCR amplification then used the entire amount of cDNA produced. Libraries were prepared in parallel with an identical number of PCR cycles. The published analysis was carried out like this. About 57,000 +/- 9,900 unique UMI-labeled TRB cDNA molecules per library were extracted with MIGEC and MiXCR, with at least two reads per UMI required. On average, 40,000 +/- 10,000 functional in-frame TRB CDR3 nucleotide clonotypes lacking stop codons were found per library. Diversity metrics, including normalized Shannon-Wiener and Chao1, were computed in VDJtools after downsampling to 5000 UMI-labeled TRB molecules per sample. For the central five CDR3 residues, VDJtools calculated physicochemical properties weighted by clonotype size, namely interaction energy, strength, volume and Kidera factor 4. After reprocessing by TCRdb, each CDR3 protein sequence is one entry, and no DNA is given. The V and J calls and clone size are TCRdb's, not the authors'. The sample's table lists a count of about 7,500 distinct CDR3 sequences. Clones ranked in the top ten supply roughly 1.5% of the sample.

The specimen sequenced was naive CXCR3- CD8+ T cells from blood. The sample's cell subset or site, from its label and the paper: CD45RO-CCR7+CD27+CD95- naive CD8+ T cells lacking CXCR3 (TNR3-). The receptor's source is a human donor in good health. Some clones in this sample may be carry-over from other donors' samples. The sequence is built from TRBV10-2 and TRBJ1-5. This receptor carries the CDR3 CASSEGRINQPQHF.